The 31 T cell receptor beta chains listed next were all sequenced from one sample in a study of blood T cell repertoires in COVID-19 (dated by TCRdb to the early 2020s). Library preparation was by the immunoSEQ multiplex PCR assay. As stored in TCRdb, this immuneACCESS dataset retains in-frame rearrangements with V and J assigned. A fraction of the clones does not appear; measured against another copy, unresolved V genes explain less than half of the discrepancy, and the remainder lacks a known reason. For this sample the table gives 65,000 to 70,000 clones, of which roughly 85% were detected only once. The ten largest account for around 20% of the sample. The sequenced material came from peripheral blood. The source of these receptors is a woman of 80 years or more with acute or convalescent COVID-19.

The chain has TRBV18 and TRBJ1-5; tentative D call: TRBD1 (6 bases). There are 17 residues in the CDR3. Germline V gene data show CDR1 as KGHSH and CDR2 as LQKENI. V was clipped by 2 bases and J by 3 bases, with 17 bases between them. In DNA, the CDR3 is TGTGCCAGCTCACCAACACCCGGGGGGGGCAACAATCAGCCCCAGCATTTT. Amino acids: CASSPTPGGGNNQPQHF.

V gene TRBV7-2 combines with J gene TRBJ1-3; D possibly corresponds to TRBD1 (6 bases). The CDR3 is 14 amino acids. CDR1 is SGHTA, CDR2 FQGNSA, per germline. V dropped 0 bases and J dropped 3 bases, with 6 bases sitting between them. The DNA of the CDR3 is TGTGCCAGCAGCTTAGCAGGGGGTGGAAACACCATATATTTT. As protein: CASSLAGGGNTIYF.

This sequence joins TRBV27 and TRBJ2-6; D is undetermined. V was pared by 6 bases and J by 4 bases, with 13 bases between. The CDR3 loop spans 15 amino acids. CDR1 is MNHEY and CDR2 is SMNVEV in the germline V gene (reference sequence). The DNA for the CDR3 is TGTGCCAGCAGATCGAGACTTGCCGGGGCCAACGTCCTGACTTTC. Translated: CASRSRLAGANVLTF.

This clone showed up just a few times. The J gene is TRBJ2-7, the V gene TRBV7-2; D gene uncertain. The CDR3 loop spans 14 amino acids. Trimming pared 1 base from V and 3 bases from J, leaving 10 bases between. Germline V CDR1 and CDR2: SGHTA, FQGNSA. This CDR3 reads CASSLGSRIYEQYF. Written as DNA, the CDR3 is TGTGCCAGCAGCTTAGGGTCCAGGATCTACGAGCAGTACTTC. The whole variable domain, filled in from reference TRBV7-2 and TRBJ2-7, reads GAGVSQSPSNKVTEKGKDVELRCDPISGHTALYWYRQSLGQGLEFLIYFQGNSAPDKSGLPSDRFSAERTGGSVSTLTIQRTQQEDSAVYLCASSLGSRIYEQYFGPGTRLTVT.

The chain couples TRBV6-2 or TRBV6-3 to TRBJ2-1, with 10 bases fitting TRBD2. The germline V gene has CDR1 MNHEY and CDR2 SVGEGT. Trimming cost V 2 bases and J 5 bases; bases outside gene matches: 9. The CDR3 has 17 residues. The CDR3 sequence is CASSYVLAGETDNEQFF. The CDR3 nucleotides are TGTGCCAGCAGTTACGTGCTAGCGGGAGAGACGGACAATGAGCAGTTCTTC.

The V gene is TRBV2, the J gene TRBJ2-1, with D possibly matching TRBD1 (5 bases). V lost 8 bases and J 2 bases, leaving 16 bases between the germline ends. The CDR3 is made up of 15 amino acids. Germline V gives CDR1 SNHLY, CDR2 FYNNEI. Written as DNA, the CDR3 is TGTGCCAGCGTGGAAAACAGGACCCCCTACAATGAGCAGTTCTTC. Protein: CASVENRTPYNEQFF.

The chain combines TRBV18 with TRBJ2-5, with D unresolved. The CDR3 extends over 12 amino acids. CDR1 and CDR2 (germline): KGHSH, LQKENI. Trimming pared 6 bases from V and 5 bases from J, leaving 10 bases between. In DNA form, the CDR3 reads TGTGCCAGCTCGGAACTCGGGGAGACCCAGTACTTC. It yields the protein CASSELGETQYF.

This chain joins TRBV4-2 and TRBJ2-5; TRBD1 matches 8 bases. V was clipped by 2 bases and J by 4 bases; unmatched bases: 9. Germline CDR1 LGHNA, CDR2 YNFKEQ. The CDR3 runs 16 residues. The chain's CDR3 is CASSQPNQGAGETQYF. The CDR3 DNA is TGTGCCAGCAGCCAACCCAATCAGGGGGCTGGAGAGACCCAGTACTTC.

CDR3 bases: TGCGCCAGCAGCTTCGTCGGACAGTACGAAAAACTGTTTTTT. It encodes CASSFVGQYEKLFF. The rearrangement joins TRBV4-1 to TRBJ1-4, with D possibly being TRBD1 (6 bases). V dropped 5 bases and J dropped 8 bases, with 15 bases sitting between them. Germline V gene sequence: CDR1 MGHRA, CDR2 YSYEKL. CDR3 length: 14 residues.

The V call is TRBV7-2, the J call TRBJ2-5; D gene unclear. Germline V gives CDR1 SGHTA, CDR2 FQGNSA. The germline V and J ends were trimmed by 1 base and 2 bases, with 11 bases remaining between them. The CDR3 is made up of 15 amino acids. This CDR3 reads CASSLDPGSQETQYF. CDR3 nucleotide sequence: TGTGCCAGCAGCTTAGATCCGGGTTCTCAAGAGACCCAGTACTTC.

The chain couples TRBV7-8 to TRBJ2-2; 9 bases agree with TRBD2. This CDR3 comprises 16 residues. J gave up 6 bases and V 1 base, and 6 bases lay outside the gene matches. Germline lookup yields CDR1 SGHVS and CDR2 FQNEAQ. CDR3 in DNA: TGTGCCAGCAGCTTAGGCCGCGGGGGGGCCTCCGGGGAGCTGTTTTTT. It encodes CASSLGRGGASGELFF.

The V and J genes are TRBV5-1 and TRBJ2-2; D is perhaps TRBD1 (6 bases). V lost 2 bases and J 5 bases, leaving 13 bases between the germline ends. Germline CDR1 reads SGHRS; CDR2 reads YFSETQ. The CDR3 contains 15 residues. CDR3 in amino acids: CASSLVGAGTGELFF. The CDR3 coding sequence is TGCGCCAGCAGCTTAGTGGGGGCCGGGACCGGGGAGCTGTTTTTT.

The CDR3 nucleotides are TGTGCCAGCAGCGTGTCGACTAGCGGGAGGGGGCGGGAGCAGTACTTC. Translating it yields CASSVSTSGRGREQYF. The gene calls are TRBV5-4 and TRBJ2-7; 14 bases align to TRBD2. Germline-derived CDR1 and CDR2 are SGHNT and YYREEE (reference sequence). The junction had 10 bases not matched to a gene; V was cut back by 4 bases and J by 7 bases. This CDR3 region has 16 residues.

The chain employs TRBV24-1 and TRBJ1-2; TRBD1 agrees at 7 bases. Trimming took 3 bases from V and 2 from J; bases not matched to a gene: 2. In germline, CDR1 is KGHDR, CDR2 SFDVKD. This CDR3 comprises 14 residues. CDR3 DNA sequence: TGTGCCACCAGTGATATACAGGGGAACTATGGCTACACCTTC. Its translation: CATSDIQGNYGYTF.

V is TRBV29-1 and J is TRBJ1-1, with a possible D match to TRBD1 (5 bases). Trimming stripped 6 bases from V and 10 bases from J, with 6 bases between. The germline CDR1 and CDR2 sequences are SQVTM and ANQGSEA. The CDR3 is 8 amino acids. The CDR3 sequence: CSVGGAFF. The CDR3, as DNA: TGCAGCGTGGGGGGAGCTTTCTTT.

This chain joins TRBV6-6 and TRBJ2-1, with TRBD1 matching 8 bases. The CDR3 is 15 amino acids. Per the germline V gene, CDR1 is MNHNY and CDR2 is SVGAGI (reference sequence). V trimming: 6 bases; J trimming: 11 bases; junction bases outside the gene matches: 15. The CDR3 sequence is CASRESRQTGGKQFF. DNA for the CDR3: TGTGCCAGCAGAGAATCGCGTCAAACAGGGGGTAAGCAGTTCTTC.

The chain couples TRBV7-2 to TRBJ2-7; D not resolved. Germline V lookup: CDR1 SGHTA, CDR2 FQGNSA. V was clipped by 5 bases and J by 3 bases, with 11 bases between them. This CDR3 spans 13 amino acids. The CDR3 loop is CASSSSSSYEQYF. CDR3 DNA: TGTGCCAGCAGCAGTTCGTCGAGCTACGAGCAGTACTTC.

This clone is a singleton in its sample. The CDR3 sequence is CASSWPGAGNTGELFF. CDR3 sequence (DNA): TGTGCCAGCAGCTGGCCAGGGGCAGGAAACACCGGGGAGCTGTTTTTT. The chain joins TRBV7-2 to TRBJ2-2, with D possibly matching TRBD1 (6 bases). The V end was cut by 4 bases, the J end by 2 bases, with 14 bases between. The germline gives CDR1 SGHTA, CDR2 FQGNSA. CDR3 length equals 16 residues. Full variable domain (outside the CDR3, taken from reference TRBV7-2 and TRBJ2-2): GAGVSQSPSNKVTEKGKDVELRCDPISGHTALYWYRQSLGQGLEFLIYFQGNSAPDKSGLPSDRFSAERTGGSVSTLTIQRTQQEDSAVYLCASSWPGAGNTGELFFGEGSRLTVL.

Turning to this clone: The DNA is left out, because the CDR3 cannot be placed on it with certainty; the CDR3 is given as TCRdb lists it. This chain connects TRBV24-1 to TRBJ2-2; the table names TRBD1, a call not compared with the DNA. Germline values: CDR1 KGHDR, CDR2 SFDVKD. Both ends counted, the CDR3 spans 16 residues. This chain's CDR3 is CATSSSGQGGTGELFF.

This rearrangement joins TRBV5-5 to TRBJ1-2; TRBD1 matches at 9 bases. The CDR3 loop spans 15 amino acids. The V and J ends lost 3 bases and 2 bases, in that order; junction bases with no gene match: 5. Germline V lookup: CDR1 SGHKS, CDR2 YYEKEE (reference sequence). CDR3 in amino acids: CASSSAGTGNYGYTF. In DNA form, the CDR3 reads TGTGCCAGCAGCTCCGCCGGGACAGGGAACTATGGCTACACCTTC.

This clone was seen only once. The chain has TRBV5-1 and TRBJ2-7; D may be TRBD1 (5 bases). V lost 3 bases, J lost 4 bases, and 14 bases lay in between. This CDR3 has 14 amino acids. Germline V gene data show CDR1 as SGHRS and CDR2 as YFSETQ. This CDR3 reads CASSYGSGKYEQYF. The CDR3 bases are TGCGCCAGCAGCTACGGTTCAGGGAAATACGAGCAGTACTTC.

This chain joins TRBV27 and TRBJ2-7; a possible D gene is TRBD1 (5 bases). CDR3 length equals 15 residues. Trimming stripped 1 base from V and 3 bases from J, with 13 bases between. CDR1 is MNHEY, CDR2 SMNVEV, per germline (reference sequence). This CDR3 reads CASSLYPDRFYEQYF. The CDR3 DNA reads as TGTGCCAGCAGTTTATATCCCGACAGATTCTACGAGCAGTACTTC.

The V and J genes are TRBV6-5 and TRBJ1-1; perhaps TRBD1 as D (6 bases). The CDR3 totals 13 residues. Germline lookup yields CDR1 MNHEY and CDR2 SVGAGI. The V end was cut by 6 bases, the J end by 7 bases, with 15 bases between. CDR3 in DNA: TGTGCCAGCAGGCAACAGGGTGGCGGTGAAGCTTTCTTT. As protein: CASRQQGGGEAFF.

This clone showed up just once. The chain employs TRBV30 and TRBJ1-5, with TRBD1 as a possible D gene (5 bases). V was clipped by 7 bases and J by 0 bases, with 13 bases between them. From germline, CDR1 is GTSNPN and CDR2 SVGIG (reference sequence). This CDR3 is built from 14 residues. In DNA form, the CDR3 reads TGTGCCTACTGGGGACTCCATAGCAATCAGCCCCAGCATTTT. This encodes CAYWGLHSNQPQHF.

The chain joins TRBV7-2 to TRBJ2-3; no definite D call. The CDR3 has 14 amino acids. The V end was cut by 5 bases, the J end by 0 bases, with 9 bases between. Germline-derived CDR1 and CDR2 are SGHTA and FQGNSA. For the CDR3, the DNA is TGTGCCAGCAGCCTAAGTTCTAGCACAGATACGCAGTATTTT. Protein: CASSLSSSTDTQYF.

This clone was found once. This chain joins TRBV7-2 and TRBJ1-5, with D tentatively TRBD1 (5 bases). The ends were cut back, 4 bases at V and 3 bases at J, with 16 bases in the middle. Looked up from germline, CDR1 is SGHTA and CDR2 is FQGNSA. CDR3 size: 16 residues. CDR3 in DNA: TGTGCCAGCAGCTACAGCGGGACGGCCTACAATCAGCCCCAGCATTTT. It specifies CASSYSGTAYNQPQHF.

The chain uses TRBV7-2 and TRBJ1-1; D call uncertain. This CDR3 is built from 13 residues. Germline V gives CDR1 SGHTA, CDR2 FQGNSA. V lost 6 bases, J lost 0 bases, and 8 bases lay in between. The CDR3 DNA reads TGTGCCAGCAGAGAACAGATGAACACTGAAGCTTTCTTT. This sequence encodes CASREQMNTEAFF.

V is TRBV7-9 and J is TRBJ2-3; a possible D gene is TRBD2 (6 bases). V was trimmed by 3 bases and J by 4 bases, leaving 14 bases between them. CDR1 is SEHNR, CDR2 FQNEAQ, per germline (reference sequence). The CDR3 contains 15 residues. CDR3 nucleotide sequence: TGTGCCAGCAGCTTTAGCGGATCCCTGCCAGATACGCAGTATTTT. Its protein product is CASSFSGSLPDTQYF.

V gene TRBV19 combines with J gene TRBJ2-7; 7 positions agree with TRBD1. The CDR3 has 12 residues. Germline V gene data show CDR1 as LNHDA and CDR2 as SQIVND (reference sequence). Trimming cost V 4 bases and J 3 bases; bases outside gene matches: 0. CDR3 protein: CASSRQGYEQYF. CDR3 DNA: TGTGCCAGTAGTAGACAGGGCTACGAGCAGTACTTC.

The genes are TRBV25-1 and TRBJ1-2, with D perhaps matching TRBD1 (5 bases). Looked up from germline, CDR1 is MGHDK and CDR2 is SYGVNS. V lost 5 bases and J 2 bases, leaving 12 bases between the germline ends. The CDR3 has 14 residues. This chain's CDR3 is CASSLQGFNYGYTF. CDR3 DNA sequence: TGTGCCAGCAGTCTCCAGGGATTCAACTATGGCTACACCTTC.

As DNA, the CDR3 is TGCGCCAGCAGCTTGGACACGGGACAGGGAACCTATAACTATGGCTACACCTTC. Protein product: CASSLDTGQGTYNYGYTF. The V gene is TRBV5-1, the J gene TRBJ1-2, with 9 bases fitting TRBD1. The ends lost 0 bases at V and 1 base at J; junction bases unmatched: 10. CDR3 length: 18 residues. CDR1 is SGHRS, CDR2 YFSETQ, per germline. Complete variable domain (other parts from reference TRBV5-1 and TRBJ1-2): KAGVTQTPRYLIKTRGQQVTLSCSPISGHRSVSWYQQTPGQGLQFLFEYFSETQRNKGNFPGRFSGRQFSNSRSEMNVSTLELGDSALYLCASSLDTGQGTYNYGYTFGSGTRLTVV.